This TCR beta chain was identified during a study of blood T cell repertoires in COVID-19. Overall study context: Spain, Italy and the United States supplied samples that represented acute and convalescent COVID-19. Sample material is recorded as cDNA or gDNA derived from T cells, B-cell-depleted T cells, or PBMCs.

This CDR3 is 15 amino acids long. Germline lookup yields CDR1 KGHDR and CDR2 SFDVKD. The V and J ends lost 3 bases and 5 bases respectively, with 15 bases between them. During active infection, Seattle patients enrolled and were then monitored through disease. In the original analysis: Nucleated cell number was recorded as an estimate derived from reference gene primer amplification. Some clones are missing from TCRdb's copy, which holds only in-frame ones; the method was immunoSEQ multiplex PCR. That table supplies the V and J calls and clone size; D and trimming were determined from the DNA. Counted here are about 300,000 clones, 88% occurring once; the ten biggest clones make up approximately 1.6%.

The chain uses TRBV24-1 and TRBJ1-1; a possible D gene is TRBD1 (5 bases). The TCR sequence derives from a woman in her 30s with COVID-19, enrolled during active disease. Sequences were obtained from peripheral blood. CDR3 region: CATSDPQRGGTEAFF. In nucleotides, the CDR3 is TGTGCCACCAGTGATCCCCAAAGGGGAGGGACTGAAGCTTTCTTT.